The 26 T cell receptor beta chains below come from one sample, sequenced in a study of T-cell memory formation after mild COVID-19. TCRdb analysed the 5' RACE reads with MiXCR anew, one entry per CDR3 protein. The sample has approximately 300,000 distinct CDR3 sequences; about 16% are singletons. The sequencing sample was made of PBMCs or a T cell subset sorted from them (not recorded which). All receptors come from a man between 18 and 35 years old who had mild COVID-19 (a few samples of this study predate the infection). Cell type and time point are not known.

This sequence joins TRBV3-1 and TRBJ2-1; D remains unclear. The CDR3 has 13 amino acids. Germline loops: CDR1 LGHDT, CDR2 YNNKEL (reference sequence). V was shortened by 3 bases and J by 9 bases, with 12 bases between the two germline ends. The CDR3 DNA reads as TGTGCCAGCAGCCAGCAACTCTCGGGTGAGCAGTTCTTC. It encodes CASSQQLSGEQFF.

The J gene is TRBJ2-3, the V gene TRBV7-3; the match to TRBD1 covers 8 bases. CDR3 length equals 13 residues. Germline V gene lookup returns CDR1 SGHTA and CDR2 FQGTGA. The J segment lost 4 bases and the V segment lost 6 bases, leaving 3 bases of the junction unmatched. In DNA form, the CDR3 reads TGTGCCAGCAGGCAACAGGGGGCAGATACGCAGTATTTT. Translated, it gives CASRQQGADTQYF.

This clonotype was found a few times. V gene TRBV10-3 combines with J gene TRBJ1-6; D ambiguous. In germline, CDR1 is ENHRY, CDR2 SYGVKD. Trimming removed 3 bases at V and 10 bases at J, with 7 bases between. The CDR3 totals 12 residues. CDR3 amino acids: CAISDPTSPLHF. The CDR3 region has the DNA TGTGCCATCAGTGATCCGACGTCACCCCTCCACTTT.

The rearrangement joins TRBV5-1 to TRBJ2-7; 7 bases line up with TRBD1. Germline CDR1 and CDR2: SGHRS and YFSETQ. V was pared by 1 base and J by 5 bases, with 6 bases of the junction left unmatched. CDR3 length: 14 residues. For the CDR3, the DNA is TGCGCCAGCAGCTTGACAGGGGCTAACAACGAGCAGTACTTC. This codes for CASSLTGANNEQYF.

The chain links TRBV24-1 to TRBJ2-1; D gene unclear. The ends were cut back, 1 base at V and 15 bases at J, with 12 bases in the middle. The germline V gene encodes CDR1 KGHDR and CDR2 SFDVKD. The length of the CDR3 is 12 residues. CDR3 in amino acids: CATSDFPPIRFF. The DNA of the CDR3 is TGTGCCACCAGTGATTTTCCCCCTATTAGGTTCTTC.

The V call is TRBV5-1, the J call TRBJ1-1; D call uncertain. V was pared by 0 bases and J by 8 bases, with 14 bases between. The CDR3 is 14 residues long. Germline CDR1 and CDR2: SGHRS and YFSETQ. The CDR3 spells CASSLGVSSVEAFF. DNA of the CDR3: TGCGCCAGCAGCTTGGGAGTAAGTTCCGTGGAAGCTTTCTTT.

In this sample, this clonotype turned up a few times. The CDR3 nucleotides read TGTGCCAGCAGTCCCCTCTTTGGGCGAAACACCATATATTTT. It codes for CASSPLFGRNTIYF. V gene TRBV6-5 combines with J gene TRBJ1-3; no clear D. Trimming shortened V by 5 bases and J by 5 bases, and 13 bases separated the two germline ends. Germline V gene sequence: CDR1 MNHEY, CDR2 SVGAGI. The CDR3 totals 14 residues.

The genes are TRBV7-9 and TRBJ1-4; 8 nucleotides match TRBD1. The J segment lost 10 bases and the V segment lost 1 base, leaving 2 bases of the junction unmatched. Germline V gene lookup returns CDR1 SEHNR and CDR2 FQNEAQ (reference sequence). This CDR3 has 13 amino acids. The DNA of the CDR3 is TGTGCCAGCAGCTTAGGGGGGACAGGAAAACTGTTTTTT. This codes for CASSLGGTGKLFF.

The chain links TRBV4-3 to TRBJ1-6, with a possible D match to TRBD1 (6 bases). The V gene's germline CDR1 is LGHNA and CDR2 YSLEER. The CDR3 has 18 residues. Trimming removed 4 bases at V and 10 bases at J, with 26 bases between. The CDR3: CASSLLGGSGVYRSPLHF. CDR3 coding DNA: TGCGCCAGCAGCCTCCTTGGGGGCTCAGGGGTATATCGATCACCCCTCCACTTT.

This clonotype appeared a few times. The chain couples TRBV2 to TRBJ2-7; D might be TRBD1 (6 bases). V dropped 5 bases and J dropped 2 bases, with 13 bases sitting between them. The CDR3 length is 14 residues. Per germline, CDR1 SNHLY and CDR2 FYNNEI. The CDR3 DNA reads as TGTGCCAGCAGTAAACAGGGTATCGCCTACGAGCAGTACTTC. It specifies CASSKQGIAYEQYF. Full variable domain (missing parts from reference TRBV2 and TRBJ2-7): EPEVTQTPSHQVTQMGQEVILRCVPISNHLYFYWYRQILGQKVEFLVSFYNNEISEKSEIFDDQFSVERPDGSNFTLKIRSTKLEDSAMYFCASSKQGIAYEQYFGPGTRLTVT.

This clonotype occurred a few times. The rearrangement joins TRBV20-1 to TRBJ2-1, with a weak D call TRBD1 (6 bases). The CDR3 has 13 residues. Trimming pared 3 bases from V and 6 bases from J, leaving 12 bases between. CDR1 DFQATT and CDR2 SNEGSKA come from the germline V gene (reference sequence). Written as DNA, the CDR3 is TGCAGTGCTAGGACGGACAGAACCAATGAGCAGTTCTTC. As protein: CSARTDRTNEQFF.

The V call is TRBV5-1, the J call TRBJ2-1, with TRBD1 identical over 10 bases. The germline gives CDR1 SGHRS, CDR2 YFSETQ. The CDR3 sequence is 14 residues long. V gave up 7 bases and J gave up 8 bases; unmatched junction bases: 9. The CDR3 DNA reads TGCGCCAGCGGACGACAGGGGGCCAGTGATGAGCAGTTCTTC. Translation: CASGRQGASDEQFF.

This clonotype was picked up many times. This sequence joins TRBV5-1 and TRBJ2-1; D gene ambiguous. Looked up from germline, CDR1 is SGHRS and CDR2 is YFSETQ. The CDR3 has 14 amino acids. V dropped 5 bases and J dropped 0 bases, with 9 bases sitting between them. The chain's CDR3 is CASRHLNSYNEQFF. CDR3 nucleotides: TGCGCCAGCAGGCACCTCAACTCCTACAATGAGCAGTTCTTC.

A few counts support this clonotype. The chain employs TRBV6-2 or TRBV6-3 and TRBJ1-5; D remains unclear. With 8 bases removed from V and 4 bases from J, the gap between germline ends came to 15 bases. CDR1 is MNHEY and CDR2 is SVGEGT in the germline V gene. The CDR3 totals 14 residues. For the CDR3, the DNA is TGTGCCAGCCTGCATCCGGGAACAAATCAGCCCCAGCATTTT. It is translated as CASLHPGTNQPQHF.

This sequence joins TRBV3-1 and TRBJ1-1, with 7 bases lining up with TRBD1. This CDR3 has 15 residues. Germline CDR1 reads LGHDT; CDR2 reads YNNKEL (reference sequence). V lost 0 bases and J lost 1; bases outside the gene matches: 2. CDR3 region: CASSQEGTENTEAFF. Here the CDR3 DNA reads TGTGCCAGCAGCCAAGAAGGGACAGAGAACACTGAAGCTTTCTTT.

This clonotype was seen only a few times. The J gene is TRBJ2-3, the V gene TRBV11-2, with D possibly TRBD2 on 5 matching bases. CDR1 is SGHAT, CDR2 FQNNGV, per germline. With 5 bases removed from V and 1 base from J, the gap between germline ends came to 13 bases. The CDR3 consists of 15 residues. The CDR3 DNA is TGTGCCAGCAGCCGGACTTTGCGGGGCACAGATACGCAGTATTTT. Its translation is CASSRTLRGTDTQYF. The complete variable domain, with remaining parts taken from reference TRBV11-2 and TRBJ2-3, reads EAGVAQSPRYKIIEKRQSVAFWCNPISGHATLYWYQQILGQGPKLLIQFQNNGVVDDSQLPKDRFSAERLKGVDSTLKIQPAKLEDSAVYLCASSRTLRGTDTQYFGPGTRLTVL.

This sequence joins TRBV6-5 and TRBJ1-1, with D perhaps TRBD1 (5 bases). Germline CDR1 MNHEY, CDR2 SVGAGI. Deletions cut 6 bases from V and 5 bases from J, with 22 bases between. The CDR3 has 16 amino acids. CDR3 protein: CASSPIAGRGRTEAFF. Written as DNA, the CDR3 is TGTGCCAGCAGCCCCATTGCGGGTCGGGGACGTACTGAAGCTTTCTTT.

This clonotype has only a few counts. The chain carries TRBV10-2 and TRBJ2-5; D is uncertain. V lost 4 bases and J lost 5, with 11 bases in between. This CDR3 is 13 amino acids long. The germline V gene has CDR1 WSHSY and CDR2 SAAADI. CDR3 nucleotide sequence: TGCGCCAGCAGTGGCGAGTTCGGGGAGACCCAGTACTTC. Amino acids: CASSGEFGETQYF.

This chain connects TRBV14 to TRBJ2-5; no reliable D call. V shed 1 base and J shed 3 bases, with 6 bases lying between them. The CDR3 sequence is 13 residues long. In germline, CDR1 is SGHDN, CDR2 FVKESK. The CDR3 here is CASSQAPKETQYF. The DNA of the CDR3 is TGTGCCAGCAGCCAAGCTCCCAAAGAGACCCAGTACTTC. The full variable domain, with the rest looked up from reference TRBV14 and TRBJ2-5, is EAGVTQFPSHSVIEKGQTVTLRCDPISGHDNLYWYRRVMGKEIKFLLHFVKESKQDESGMPNNRFLAERTGGTYSTLKVQPAELEDSGVYFCASSQAPKETQYFGPGTRLLVL.

This clonotype was observed many times. The rearrangement joins TRBV5-5 to TRBJ1-1, with 8 bases matching TRBD1. Germline trimming cut 0 bases from V and 1 base from J; bases unmatched to any gene: 14. CDR1 and CDR2 (germline): SGHKS, YYEKEE (reference sequence). CDR3 length equals 19 residues. The CDR3 DNA reads TGTGCCAGCAGCTTGGATCCTCGTGGGGCAGGGGGCCCGAACACTGAAGCTTTCTTT. This encodes CASSLDPRGAGGPNTEAFF.

This clonotype has only a few counts. This sequence joins TRBV10-3 and TRBJ2-5; 8 bases match TRBD2. After removal of 3 bases from V and 1 base from J, the junction contained 7 bases not matched to a gene. Germline V gene lookup returns CDR1 ENHRY and CDR2 SYGVKD. The CDR3 length is 16 residues. The CDR3 DNA reads as TGTGCCATCAGTGAATCGAGCGGGGGACTCCAAGAGACCCAGTACTTC. Its protein product is CAISESSGGLQETQYF.

This clonotype was observed a few times. V is TRBV6-5 and J is TRBJ1-3; the match to TRBD1 covers 9 bases. Unmatched junction bases numbered 9, after V lost 3 bases and J lost 6 bases. Germline CDR1 and CDR2: MNHEY and SVGAGI. CDR3 length: 16 amino acids. The CDR3 nucleotides are TGTGCCAGCAGTTATTCGGGGACAGGGAGGGTAAACACCATATATTTT. Protein product: CASSYSGTGRVNTIYF.

The J gene is TRBJ2-2, the V gene TRBV5-1; a weak D match, TRBD2 (6 bases). With 3 bases removed from V and 0 bases from J, the gap between germline ends came to 9 bases. Looked up from germline, CDR1 is SGHRS and CDR2 is YFSETQ. The CDR3 runs 15 residues. For the CDR3, the DNA is TGCGCCAGCAGCTGGCGGGGTCCGAACACCGGGGAGCTGTTTTTT. Its translation: CASSWRGPNTGELFF.

This clonotype was seen a handful of times. This chain connects TRBV3-1 to TRBJ2-5; 10 nucleotides align to TRBD1. CDR3 length: 14 amino acids. J lost 4 bases, V lost 4 bases, and 3 bases had no gene match. Germline V lookup: CDR1 LGHDT, CDR2 YNNKEL (reference sequence). CDR3 in amino acids: CASSPRTGGETQYF. The DNA for the CDR3 is TGTGCCAGCAGCCCTCGGACAGGGGGAGAGACCCAGTACTTC.

The genes are TRBV5-1 and TRBJ1-2; D not certain. This CDR3 comprises 14 residues. From germline, CDR1 is SGHRS and CDR2 YFSETQ. The ends were cut back, 0 bases at V and 0 bases at J, with 6 bases in the middle. As DNA, the CDR3 is TGCGCCAGCAGCTTGGAATGGGCTAACTATGGCTACACCTTC. Translated: CASSLEWANYGYTF.

This clonotype showed up many times. The V and J genes are TRBV6-6 and TRBJ2-3; possible D gene TRBD1, 6 bases. The V gene's germline CDR1 is MNHNY and CDR2 SVGAGI (reference sequence). The CDR3 is 15 amino acids. Trimming stripped 8 bases from V and 0 bases from J, with 15 bases between. Here the CDR3 DNA reads TGTGCCAGCGGAGTCCCCGGGACAAGCACAGATACGCAGTATTTT. Residues: CASGVPGTSTDTQYF.